A selection of T cell receptor beta chains follows, all from one sample in a study of T cell changes during pregnancy in multiple sclerosis. Assay used: immunoSEQ multiplex PCR; TCRdb lists only in-frame clones, some missing. The repertoire holds about 76,000 clones, about 94% seen once, with about 0.6% in the top ten. This specimen consisted of peripheral blood, obtained in the third trimester of pregnancy. The receptors derive from a female donor with multiple sclerosis, enrolled in a pregnancy study. The CDR3 runs from the conserved cysteine through the conserved F or W. Fields, in order: clone size, V gene, D gene, J gene, CDR3 DNA, CDR3 protein. D genes are given only for firm matches. Where a row states a size, it is once, few, many or the class of an expanded clone; other rows omit it.

-	TRBV25-1	TRBD1	TRBJ1-2	TGTGCCAGCAGTGAAACCGTCAGGGGGTATTATGGCTACACCTTC	CASSETVRGYYGYTF
once	TRBV29-1	-	TRBJ1-2	TGCAGCGTGATTGGGGAGGGGATGACCTATGGCTACACCTTC	CSVIGEGMTYGYTF
-	TRBV6-6	-	TRBJ1-5	TGTGCCAGCAGTTACCGGGACACCTATCAGCCCCAGCATTTT	CASSYRDTYQPQHF
-	TRBV18	TRBD1	TRBJ2-5	TGTGCCAGCTCACCGACAGGGCAAGAGACCCAGTACTTC	CASSPTGQETQYF
-	TRBV12-1	-	TRBJ1-2	TGTGCCAGCAGCCCGGACAGGGTAGGCTACACCTTC	CASSPDRVGYTF
-	TRBV19	-	TRBJ2-4	TGTGCCAGTAGTGTGCAGGGTTGGTGGGAAGCCAAAAACATTCAGTACTTC	CASSVQGWWEAKNIQYF
-	TRBV25-1	-	TRBJ1-2	TGTGCCAGCAGTCCGGCAGGCAGCCTTAAAAGGAGGAATGGCTACACCTTC	CASSPAGSLKRRNGYTF
-	TRBV4-1	TRBD1	TRBJ1-1	TGCGCCAGCAGCCAACCGGGACAGGGGCAACATTTTGAAGCTTTCTTT	CASSQPGQGQHFEAFF
-	TRBV27	-	TRBJ2-5	TGTGCCAGCAGTGTAAGAGGGGAGACCCAGTACTTC	CASSVRGETQYF
-	TRBV7-9	TRBD1	TRBJ1-4	TGTGCCAGCCGCCCAGGGACAGGGGTAGAAAAACTGTTTTTT	CASRPGTGVEKLFF
-	TRBV2	-	TRBJ1-5	TGTGCCAGCGTCGGGGGGCCCAATCAGCCCCAGCATTTT	CASVGGPNQPQHF
-	TRBV15	-	TRBJ1-3	TGTGCCACCAGCAGAGCTACCGCCCCCTACACCATATATTTT	CATSRATAPYTIYF
-	TRBV30	-	TRBJ2-6	TGTGCCTGGAGTGTACCCCCACTTACAGGGGGGGATGGGGCCAACGTCCTGACTTTC	CAWSVPPLTGGDGANVLTF
-	TRBV6-1	-	TRBJ1-5	TGTGCCAGCAGTGAACGGGGGGCTAGCAATCAGCCCCAGCATTTT	CASSERGASNQPQHF